Listed below are T cell receptor beta chains from one sample, sequenced in a study of cytomegalovirus exposure and HLA in healthy donors. Clones were read by immunoSEQ multiplex PCR, and TCRdb kept only the in-frame ones, dropping some. The profile shows tens of thousands of clones, 79% of them singletons. The sample was PBMCs. The receptors stem from a woman aged 40 to 55 in good health and CMV-seropositive. The CDR3 runs from the conserved cysteine through the conserved F or W. Each record gives: J gene, D gene, clone size, V gene, CDR3 protein. The D gene is left open where the match is weak. The size of a clone is reported for some rows only, either as once, few or many, or as a class for expanded clones.

>TRBJ1-5|-|-|TRBV15
CATSLRWAGSNQPQHF
>TRBJ1-2|-|few|TRBV6-6
CASSIGTYGYTF
>TRBJ1-5|-|-|TRBV6-1
CAASVAGWNQPQHF
>TRBJ1-4|TRBD1|-|TRBV7-6
CASSLERWTGTNEKLFF
>TRBJ2-6|-|-|TRBV6-1
CASSVLTPGANVLTF
>TRBJ1-2|-|-|TRBV5-6
CASSLATGGLYGYTF
>TRBJ1-5|-|-|TRBV6-1
CASSESRDQPQHF
>TRBJ2-3|-|-|TRBV5-1
CASSLDLTDTQYF
>TRBJ1-1|-|few|TRBV28
CASSLAGKGTEAFF
>TRBJ2-7|TRBD2|few|TRBV27
CASSPSLAGGYEQYF
>TRBJ2-7|TRBD2|few|TRBV4-1
CASSQVGRTSGSYEQYF
>TRBJ1-3|-|-|TRBV28
CASSLAVDSTLGNTIYF
>TRBJ2-7|TRBD1|-|TRBV15
CATSAKGTGLSYEQYF
>TRBJ2-7|-|-|TRBV7-9
CASSAAGDYEQYF
>TRBJ2-1|TRBD2|few|TRBV29-1
CSDGTSEQFF
>TRBJ1-1|TRBD1|-|TRBV30
CAWRGGQGSEAFF
>TRBJ2-7|TRBD2|-|TRBV6-1
CASTLTSGLYEQYF
>TRBJ1-1|-|-|TRBV30
CAWSPWGGAVEAFF
>TRBJ2-1|-|-|TRBV15
CATSRDMAGYNEQFF
>TRBJ1-2|-|few|TRBV9
CASSVPDYGYTF
>TRBJ2-3|TRBD1|-|TRBV29-1
CSVTTGGATDTQYF
>TRBJ2-2|-|-|TRBV6-5
CASSPNTGELFF
>TRBJ2-7|TRBD1|-|TRBV30
CAWDLRQGSAYEQYF
>TRBJ2-3|-|-|TRBV7-2
CASTLRGPTGNTDTQYF
>TRBJ2-3|-|few|TRBV19
CASSIVAGGLSTDTQYF
>TRBJ2-7|-|-|TRBV27
CASSLRMGQEAEQYF
>TRBJ1-3|-|-|TRBV7-9
CASSLTGTTGNTIYF
>TRBJ2-1|-|-|TRBV20-1
CSASSGSQQFF
>TRBJ1-1|TRBD1|-|TRBV7-2
CASSPGTGTEAFF
>TRBJ2-7|-|few|TRBV28
CASSFTGARSYEQYF
>TRBJ2-7|TRBD1|once|TRBV2
CASSRTGVRSYEQYF
>TRBJ1-5|-|-|TRBV6-5
CATARSRNQPQHF
>TRBJ1-3|TRBD1|-|TRBV19
CATGDRINTIYF
>TRBJ2-1|-|-|TRBV2
CASSVTGNNEQFF
>TRBJ1-5|-|-|TRBV19
CASSMRRALQPQHF
>TRBJ1-5|-|once|TRBV5-1
CANLILGQGYPISNQPQHF
>TRBJ2-3|-|-|TRBV2
CASWKSIRPNTDTQYF
>TRBJ2-4|-|-|TRBV28
CASSFRYRAKNIQYF
>TRBJ2-1|TRBD2|-|TRBV30
CAWSVTSGGTYNEQFF
>TRBJ1-1|-|-|TRBV29-1
CSVGWGGMNTEAFF
>TRBJ2-2|-|-|TRBV2
CASSALQANTGELFF
>TRBJ2-2|TRBD1|-|TRBV5-1
CASSSSTGSTGELFF
>TRBJ2-5|TRBD1|-|TRBV5-1
CASSFNPTGGGETQYF
>TRBJ2-5|-|-|TRBV7-8
CASRQKETQYF
>TRBJ1-2|TRBD1|-|TRBV5-1
CASSLASTGQIYGYTF
>TRBJ1-1|-|-|TRBV7-8
CASSLQSMNTEAFF
>TRBJ2-5|-|-|TRBV27
CASSTLRTAEETQYF
>TRBJ1-1|-|-|TRBV10-1
CASSVRQEMNTEAFF
>TRBJ1-6|-|-|TRBV19
CASSRNQGQESPLHF
>TRBJ1-2|TRBD1|few|TRBV2
CASSKEDRGTSGYTF
>TRBJ1-2|TRBD1|-|TRBV29-1
CSVALRDRSYYGYTF
>TRBJ1-3|-|-|TRBV7-2
CASSPQGSSGNTIYF
>TRBJ2-2|-|-|TRBV13
CASSFVNTGELFF